The source of this T cell receptor beta chain is a study of post-analysis software for immune sequencing data. Study-wide context: Recorded subtypes: relapsing-remitting, secondary progressive, progressive-relapsing; some patients unannotated.

Researchers reported that TCR beta cDNA libraries carried unique molecular identifiers. TCRdb itself ran the PCR reads through MiXCR, one entry per CDR3 protein. The sample yields 450,000 to 650,000 distinct CDR3 sequences, 44% seen once. This clonotype was seen only once. Its antigen is as yet unknown. Study-level findings and limits: The study found TRBV5-6, TRBV5-1 and TRBV20-1 among 5 or 6 TRBV segments more frequent in patients than controls. For normalized Chao1 diversity, multiple sclerosis patients scored significantly lower than controls did. Strong co-clustering by F measure was evident for samples that had been prepared in the same batch.

Germline V gene data show CDR1 as DFQATT and CDR2 as SNEGSKA (reference sequence). The CDR3 consists of 15 residues. After removal of 1 base from V and 3 bases from J, the junction contained 4 bases not matched to a gene. The chain carries TRBV20-1 and TRBJ2-3; 10 bases map to TRBD1. This clonotype originated in a girl aged 10 to 17 with multiple sclerosis. Source material: blood. In DNA, the CDR3 is TGCAGTGCTAGAGGACAGGGGGCAAGGACAGATACGCAGTATTTT. Translating it yields CSARGQGARTDTQYF.